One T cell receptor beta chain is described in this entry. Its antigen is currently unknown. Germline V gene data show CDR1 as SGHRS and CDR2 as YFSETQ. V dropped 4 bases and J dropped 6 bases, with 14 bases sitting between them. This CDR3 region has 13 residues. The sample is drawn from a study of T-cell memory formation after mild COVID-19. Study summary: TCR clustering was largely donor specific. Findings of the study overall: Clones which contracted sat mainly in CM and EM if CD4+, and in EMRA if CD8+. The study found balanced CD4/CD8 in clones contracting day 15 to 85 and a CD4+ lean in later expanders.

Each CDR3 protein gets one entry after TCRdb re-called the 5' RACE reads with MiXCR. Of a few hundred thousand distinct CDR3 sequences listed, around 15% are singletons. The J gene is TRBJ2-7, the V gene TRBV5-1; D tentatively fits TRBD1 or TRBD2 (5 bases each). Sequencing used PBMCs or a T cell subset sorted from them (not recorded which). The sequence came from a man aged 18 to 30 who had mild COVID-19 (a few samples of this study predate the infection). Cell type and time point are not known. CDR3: CASSVSGAGEQYF. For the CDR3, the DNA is TGCGCCAGCAGCGTCTCCGGGGCAGGCGAGCAGTACTTC.